These 27 T cell receptor beta chains came from one sample sequenced in a study of beta chain features in type 1 diabetes. Expressed TCRB transcripts were sequenced after all isolated RNA was converted to cDNA. The repertoire was sequenced with immunoSEQ multiplex PCR; TCRdb's copy has only in-frame clones and lacks some. The table lists approximately 340,000 clones, approximately 15% of them singletons. Sample: naive CD4+ T cells from blood. Every receptor here comes from a woman under 30 in good health.

V and J are TRBV11-2 and TRBJ2-1; the D is unclear. V gave up 6 bases and J gave up 0 bases, with 12 bases separating them. The germline CDR1 and CDR2 sequences are SGHAT and FQNNGV. This CDR3 is 15 amino acids long. CDR3 coding DNA: TGTGCCAGCAGTGTAACCCTAAGCTCCTACAATGAGCAGTTCTTC. Protein: CASSVTLSSYNEQFF.

This sequence joins TRBV30 and TRBJ2-1; 7 bases are shared with TRBD2. Trimming removed 0 bases from V and 3 bases from J; junction bases left unmatched: 5. The CDR3 is 15 residues long. Germline assignment: CDR1 GTSNPN and CDR2 SVGIG (reference sequence). The CDR3 region is CAWSVLAGVYNEQFF. CDR3 nucleotides: TGTGCCTGGAGTGTACTCGCGGGAGTCTACAATGAGCAGTTCTTC.

The sample holds a few counts of this clone. The chain uses TRBV4-2 and TRBJ1-5; tentative D call: TRBD1 (5 bases). Trimming took 0 bases from V and 0 from J, leaving 12 bases between them. Germline loops: CDR1 LGHNA, CDR2 YNFKEQ. The CDR3 loop spans 17 amino acids. CDR3 in amino acids: CASSQEPGLPSNQPQHF. DNA for the CDR3: TGTGCCAGCAGCCAAGAACCAGGGTTACCTAGCAATCAGCCCCAGCATTTT.

This rearrangement joins TRBV9 to TRBJ2-5; 11 nucleotides agree with TRBD2. There are 16 residues in the CDR3. V gave up 3 bases and J gave up 1 base; unmatched junction bases: 5. CDR1 and CDR2 from the germline V gene are SGDLS and YYNGEE. CDR3 nucleotides: TGTGCCAGCAGCGCATCCGGGACTAGCGGCCAAGAGACCCAGTACTTC. Amino acid sequence: CASSASGTSGQETQYF.

The V and J genes are TRBV28 and TRBJ2-7; 8 bases fit TRBD1. Germline V gene data show CDR1 as MDHEN and CDR2 as SYDVKM. The V and J ends lost 2 bases and 5 bases, in that order; junction bases with no gene match: 5. The CDR3 is 14 amino acids. Here the CDR3 DNA reads TGTGCCAGCAGTTTAAGGCAGGGGGCCCACGAGCAGTACTTC. This encodes CASSLRQGAHEQYF.

In the case of this clone: The sample holds other DNA sequences that translate to the same CDR3. The gene calls are TRBV7-9 and TRBJ1-1; TRBD1 agrees at 7 bases. The CDR3 has 14 amino acids. J lost 2 bases, V lost 6 bases, and 6 bases had no gene match. Germline assignment: CDR1 SEHNR and CDR2 FQNEAQ (reference sequence). The CDR3 here is CASSPQGTNTEAFF. The CDR3 DNA sequence: TGTGCCAGCAGTCCACAGGGGACTAACACTGAAGCTTTCTTT.

This clone was counted a few times. The rearrangement uses TRBV5-1 and TRBJ2-7; D is possibly TRBD2 (7 bases). V was pared by 3 bases and J by 2 bases, with 18 bases between. Per the germline V gene, CDR1 is SGHRS and CDR2 is YFSETQ. This CDR3 region has 16 residues. CDR3 nucleotide sequence: TGCGCCAGCAGCTACGACTGGGGAGGGGGTACCTACGAGCAGTACTTC. Translated: CASSYDWGGGTYEQYF.

This clone was counted between two and nine times. The chain couples TRBV30 to TRBJ1-5; D uncertain. The V end was cut by 0 bases, the J end by 5 bases, with 14 bases between. Germline CDR1 reads GTSNPN; CDR2 reads SVGIG (reference sequence). CDR3 size: 15 residues. CDR3 sequence (DNA): TGTGCCTGGAGTGTACGTCATAACCAGGATCAGCCCCAGCATTTT. Amino acid sequence: CAWSVRHNQDQPQHF. The full variable domain, in which reference TRBV30 and TRBJ1-5 provide the parts outside the CDR3, is SQTIHQWPATLVQPVGSPLSLECTVEGTSNPNLYWYRQAAGRGLQLLFYSVGIGQISSEVPQNLSASRPQDRQFILSSKKLLLSDSGFYLCAWSVRHNQDQPQHFGDGTRLSIL.

This clone was found a few times. V and J are TRBV4-1 and TRBJ2-2; no clear D. V was shortened by 6 bases and J by 5 bases, with 10 bases between the two germline ends. The CDR3 consists of 13 residues. Germline loops: CDR1 MGHRA, CDR2 YSYEKL. CDR3 in DNA: TGCGCCAGCAGTCGAACTAATACCGGGGAGCTGTTTTTT. This gives the protein CASSRTNTGELFF.

This clone was observed a few times. V usage is TRBV19 and J usage is TRBJ1-1, with unresolved D. Per the germline V gene, CDR1 is LNHDA and CDR2 is SQIVND (reference sequence). Trimming removed 6 bases from V and 2 bases from J, with 10 bases in between. The CDR3 runs 13 residues. CDR3 region: CASRWSGNTEAFF. The CDR3 nucleotides are TGTGCCAGTAGGTGGTCGGGAAACACTGAAGCTTTCTTT.

The gene calls are TRBV9 and TRBJ2-7; D unclear. Trimming shortened V by 4 bases and J by 1 base, and 18 bases separated the two germline ends. The CDR3 consists of 16 residues. The germline CDR1 and CDR2 sequences are SGDLS and YYNGEE. This CDR3 is CASSPTTELYSYEQYF. CDR3 DNA sequence: TGTGCCAGCAGCCCAACCACTGAGCTCTATTCCTACGAGCAGTACTTC.

The chain uses TRBV19 and TRBJ1-1; D is perhaps TRBD1 (5 bases). Trimming left V 5 bases short and J 4 bases short, with 17 bases between. Germline V gene data show CDR1 as LNHDA and CDR2 as SQIVND (reference sequence). CDR3 length equals 15 residues. The CDR3 is CASSGGLLVTTEAFF. The CDR3 DNA follows: TGTGCCAGTAGTGGGGGACTGCTAGTGACCACTGAAGCTTTCTTT.

This clone was seen a few times. J is TRBJ1-5 and V is TRBV6-6, with D perhaps TRBD1 (5 bases). The CDR3 runs 14 residues. Germline V gene lookup returns CDR1 MNHNY and CDR2 SVGAGI (reference sequence). The V end lost 2 bases, the J end lost 3 bases, and 8 bases lay between the germline ends. The chain's CDR3 is CASSYRGSNQPQHF. The CDR3 DNA is TGTGCCAGCAGTTACAGGGGATCCAATCAGCCCCAGCATTTT.

The gene calls are TRBV18 and TRBJ1-5; D may be TRBD1 (5 bases). CDR1 KGHSH and CDR2 LQKENI come from the germline V gene. The CDR3 contains 13 residues. Trimming left V 10 bases short and J 0 bases short, with 10 bases between. The CDR3 DNA sequence: TGTGCCACCCAAGACAGTAGCAATCAGCCCCAGCATTTT. The encoded protein is CATQDSSNQPQHF.

The rearrangement uses TRBV7-9 and TRBJ2-1; D may be TRBD2 (6 bases). Germline CDR1 is SEHNR and CDR2 is FQNEAQ (reference sequence). The CDR3 has 17 residues. V lost 5 bases and J lost 0, with 17 bases in between. CDR3 sequence reads: CASSPFGGSSSYNEQFF. The DNA for the CDR3 is TGTGCCAGCAGCCCCTTTGGAGGGTCGAGCTCCTACAATGAGCAGTTCTTC. Full variable domain (remainder filled in from reference TRBV7-9 and TRBJ2-1): DTGVSQNPRHKITKRGQNVTFRCDPISEHNRLYWYRQTLGQGPEFLTYFQNEAQLEKSRLLSDRFSAERPKGSFSTLEIQRTEQGDSAMYLCASSPFGGSSSYNEQFFGPGTRLTVL.

This clone was counted a few times. This sequence joins TRBV28 and TRBJ2-5; D might be TRBD1 (5 bases). Germline assignment: CDR1 MDHEN and CDR2 SYDVKM. V was pared by 5 bases and J by 2 bases, with 15 bases between. The CDR3 has 15 residues. CDR3 sequence: CASSRGGVGQETQYF. The CDR3 nucleotides are TGTGCCAGCAGTAGGGGTGGGGTCGGGCAAGAGACCCAGTACTTC. Drawing the rest from reference TRBV28 and TRBJ2-5, the complete variable domain is DVKVTQSSRYLVKRTGEKVFLECVQDMDHENMFWYRQDPGLGLRLIYFSYDVKMKEKGDIPEGYSVSREKKERFSLILESASTNQTSMYLCASSRGGVGQETQYFGPGTRLLVL.

This clone was seen more than once but under ten times. J is TRBJ1-1 and V is TRBV27; 7 nucleotides match TRBD1. This CDR3 is built from 16 residues. Trimming cost V 4 bases and J 4 bases; bases outside gene matches: 12. Per germline, CDR1 MNHEY and CDR2 SMNVEV (reference sequence). DNA for the CDR3: TGTGCCAGCAGTTCCCCCACCGGGACAGTGGGCACTGAAGCTTTCTTT. It specifies CASSSPTGTVGTEAFF.

J is TRBJ1-1 and V is TRBV15, with 9 positions matching TRBD1. V lost 7 bases, J lost 8 bases, and 11 bases stayed unmatched. The germline V gene encodes CDR1 LNHNV and CDR2 YYDKDF (reference sequence). The CDR3 extends over 14 amino acids. The CDR3 reads CATISGTGSSEAFF. In DNA form, the CDR3 reads TGTGCCACCATAAGTGGGACAGGGTCTTCCGAAGCTTTCTTT.

This clone was counted only a few times. One end of the junction varies from germline; a read error may be responsible. The chain combines TRBV28 with TRBJ2-1, with 12 bases matching TRBD2. Looked up from germline, CDR1 is MDHEN and CDR2 is SYDVKM. The CDR3 sequence is 12 residues long. CDR3 region: CASSPRTSGTLF. CDR3 in DNA: TGTGCCAGCAGTCCCCGGACTAGCGGGACACTCTTC.

There are a few counts of this clone. The chain couples TRBV10-3 to TRBJ2-5, with 10 nucleotides matching TRBD2. V trimming: 11 bases; J trimming: 2 bases; junction bases outside the gene matches: 14. The CDR3 covers 16 residues. Germline CDR1 and CDR2: ENHRY and SYGVKD. The CDR3: CASRPSGRGEQETQYF. CDR3 nucleotides: TGTGCCTCCCGCCCTAGCGGGAGAGGGGAGCAAGAGACCCAGTACTTC.

The rearrangement uses TRBV5-1 and TRBJ2-6, with 10 positions matching TRBD2. The CDR3 contains 21 residues. The junction had 12 bases not matched to a gene; V was cut back by 0 bases and J by 0 bases. The germline gives CDR1 SGHRS, CDR2 YFSETQ. CDR3 in DNA: TGCGCCAGCAGCTTGGTCGTAGCGGGAGGCATTTATTACTCTGGGGCCAACGTCCTGACTTTC. It codes for CASSLVVAGGIYYSGANVLTF. The full variable domain, with the rest looked up from reference TRBV5-1 and TRBJ2-6, is KAGVTQTPRYLIKTRGQQVTLSCSPISGHRSVSWYQQTPGQGLQFLFEYFSETQRNKGNFPGRFSGRQFSNSRSEMNVSTLELGDSALYLCASSLVVAGGIYYSGANVLTFGAGSRLTVL.

Only a few counts were recorded for this clone. The V gene is TRBV18, the J gene TRBJ2-1, with TRBD1 matching 7 bases. There are 16 residues in the CDR3. The J segment lost 5 bases and the V segment lost 2 bases, leaving 9 bases of the junction unmatched. Germline V gives CDR1 KGHSH, CDR2 LQKENI. This chain's CDR3 is CASSPMGRQGHNEQFF. CDR3 nucleotide sequence: TGTGCCAGCTCACCAATGGGGAGACAGGGACACAATGAGCAGTTCTTC.

CDR3 residues: CASSWGQKQFF. Here the CDR3 DNA reads TGTGCCAGCAGTTGGGGACAGAAGCAGTTCTTC. The chain joins TRBV6-5 to TRBJ2-1, with TRBD1 identical over 7 bases. Germline CDR1 reads MNHEY; CDR2 reads SVGAGI. With V trimmed by 4 bases and J by 11 bases, 2 bases remained unmatched. The CDR3 has 11 residues.

The chain employs TRBV30 and TRBJ1-1; TRBD1 is a possible D gene (5 bases). The ends were cut back, 2 bases at V and 1 base at J, with 11 bases in the middle. Germline V gives CDR1 GTSNPN, CDR2 SVGIG (reference sequence). This CDR3 is 14 amino acids long. This chain's CDR3 is CAWSRGSANTEAFF. The CDR3 bases are TGTGCCTGGAGTCGGGGGAGCGCGAACACTGAAGCTTTCTTT.

The chain uses TRBV7-2 and TRBJ2-4; 11 bases match TRBD1. The V gene end was trimmed by 4 bases and the J gene end by 8 bases; junction bases not matched to a gene: 4. Germline V lookup: CDR1 SGHTA, CDR2 FQGNSA. The CDR3 is made up of 14 amino acids. The CDR3 DNA is TGTGCCAGCAGCTACCTGGGACAGGGGGACATTCAGTACTTC. Its translation is CASSYLGQGDIQYF.

The J gene is TRBJ2-3, the V gene TRBV5-4; D ambiguous. Trimming removed 2 bases from V and 0 bases from J, with 7 bases in between. CDR3 length: 14 amino acids. Germline V lookup: CDR1 SGHNT, CDR2 YYREEE (reference sequence). CDR3 DNA sequence: TGTGCCAGCAGCTTAACAGCTAGCACAGATACGCAGTATTTT. Translation gives CASSLTASTDTQYF.

This sequence joins TRBV10-3 and TRBJ2-1; 10 bases are shared with TRBD2. The CDR3 totals 16 residues. From germline, CDR1 is ENHRY and CDR2 SYGVKD. The junction had 11 bases not matched to a gene; V was cut back by 3 bases and J by 9 bases. In DNA, the CDR3 is TGTGCCATCAGTGATCTAGGTCTAGCGGGAGCTCTTGAGCAGTTCTTC. Its translation: CAISDLGLAGALEQFF.